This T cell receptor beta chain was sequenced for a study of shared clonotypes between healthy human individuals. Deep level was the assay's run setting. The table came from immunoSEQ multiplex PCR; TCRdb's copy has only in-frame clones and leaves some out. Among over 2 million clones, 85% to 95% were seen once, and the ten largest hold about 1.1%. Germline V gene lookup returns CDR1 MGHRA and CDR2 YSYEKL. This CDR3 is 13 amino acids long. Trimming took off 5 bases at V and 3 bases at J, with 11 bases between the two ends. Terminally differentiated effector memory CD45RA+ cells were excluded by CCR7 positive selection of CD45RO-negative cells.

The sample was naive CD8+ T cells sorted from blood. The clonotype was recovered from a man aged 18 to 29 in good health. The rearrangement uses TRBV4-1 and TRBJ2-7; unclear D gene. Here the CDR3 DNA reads TGCGCCAGCAGCATCCGGACGGACTACGAGCAGTACTTC. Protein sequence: CASSIRTDYEQYF.